The rows below give T cell receptor beta chains drawn from one sample of a study of T cell repertoires in cytomegalovirus infection. TCRdb re-derived calls from the reads in MiXCR, one entry per CDR3 protein. Of about 530,000 distinct CDR3 sequences listed, about 25% are singletons. Sequences were obtained from PBMCs. These receptor sequences come from a human donor in good health (CMV status not recorded). Some clones in this sample may be carry-over from other donors' samples. Each CDR3 is given with its conserved first and last residue. Each record gives: V gene, D gene, clone size, CDR3 protein. D genes are given only for firm matches. Clone size is given for some rows only: seen once, a few or many times, or a class if the clone is expanded.

TRBV11-2	-	many	CASSLAGSFGGEQFF
TRBV10-3	TRBD2	-	CASRGASGSSYNEQFF
TRBV24-1	TRBD2	many	CATSDSSGGPYNEQFF
TRBV5-4	-	-	CASSPSPAGSNEKLFF
TRBV6-5	-	-	CASSYSPGPSQPQHF
TRBV19	-	-	CASSIDGIGELFF
TRBV6-1	-	-	CASSEDWGGTEAFF
TRBV29-1	TRBD1	few	CSVGTGMSLGETQYF
TRBV2	TRBD1	few	CASSPGQRVDQPQHF
TRBV25-1	-	-	CASSTGWETQYF
TRBV6-2/TRBV6-3	-	few	CASSTRVTEAFF
TRBV19	-	-	CASSMGTTGGRGEQFF
TRBV6-2/TRBV6-3	-	few	CASSPTGTRGDYGYTF
TRBV11-2	-	few	CASSLLGTTEAFF
TRBV29-1	-	-	CSVEGAQGAGAGELFF
TRBV7-8	TRBD1	many	CASSLAPRQGSGNTIYF
TRBV19	-	-	CASQRGSNNEQFF
TRBV5-1	-	-	CASSLNGEQFF
TRBV7-8	TRBD2	-	CASSPEGLVVEQFF